The source of this T cell receptor beta chain is a study of shared clonotypes between healthy human individuals. Profiled with immunoSEQ multiplex PCR; TCRdb holds only in-frame clones, not every one. The sample records around 2.1 million clones, 90% to 97% being singletons. This CDR3 contains 16 residues. V lost 4 bases and J lost 0, with 15 bases in between. Per the germline V gene, CDR1 is SGHRS and CDR2 is YFSETQ. The sequence came from a man aged 18 to 30 in good health. The sequenced sample consisted of naive CD4+ T cells sorted from blood. Subset in this sample: CD45RA+ positively selected. This rearrangement joins TRBV5-1 to TRBJ2-3, with D tentatively TRBD2 (7 bases). CDR3 loop: CASSQQGLSSTDTQYF. DNA for the CDR3: TGCGCCAGCAGCCAACAGGGACTATCGAGCACAGATACGCAGTATTTT.